The T cell receptor (beta chain) described here comes from a study of cytomegalovirus exposure and HLA in healthy donors. Study conclusions and caveats: Indistinguishable V segments such as TRBV6-2 and TRBV6-3 were excluded. Later work found that TCR association rates differed between HLA loci; DRB1 had the most and HLA-C the fewest. For most TCR sequences rarity was the rule, although some public TCRs occurred in many donors.

Germline values: CDR1 SGHTA, CDR2 FQGNSA. The V end lost 5 bases, the J end lost 2 bases, and 10 bases lay between the germline ends. This CDR3 has 14 amino acids. PCR primers comprised 60 Vbeta and 13 Jbeta primers. Using immunoSEQ multiplex PCR, the repertoire was profiled, and TCRdb retains in-frame clones only, with some absent. The sample totals approximately 120,000 clones; its top ten clones hold about 0.93%. With respect to this clone: Its antigen is not known.

This TCR was recovered from a man aged 18 to 30 in good health and CMV-seronegative. Material: PBMCs. The chain links TRBV7-2 to TRBJ1-5; unclear D gene. The CDR3 reads CASSRTPGNQPQHF. The DNA for the CDR3 is TGTGCCAGCAGCAGAACGCCGGGCAATCAGCCCCAGCATTTT.